The 32 T cell receptor beta chains presented below share a single source sample, sequenced in a study of T cells after yellow fever vaccination. TCRdb re-called the 5' RACE reads with MiXCR, one entry per CDR3 protein. The data hold 250,000 to 400,000 distinct CDR3 sequences, with roughly 4% observed a single time. The sample in question was PBMCs, obtained 5 days after the yellow fever booster vaccination. These receptors all stem from a man aged 18 to 30 who received the YFV17D yellow fever vaccine.

The chain links TRBV6-8 to TRBJ2-7; tentatively, D is TRBD2 (5 bases). The V end was cut by 3 bases, the J end by 2 bases, with 20 bases between. This CDR3 contains 17 residues. Germline CDR1 and CDR2: MNHGY and SAAAGT. CDR3 bases: TGTGCCAGCAGTTATTCTCCGCGGGCTATACGGACCTACGAGCAGTACGTC. Protein sequence: CASSYSPRAIRTYEQYV.

This clonotype was observed a few times. The chain links TRBV7-9 to TRBJ2-5; 9 bases fit TRBD1. V gave up 5 bases and J gave up 1 base; unmatched junction bases: 8. This CDR3 comprises 16 residues. The germline CDR1 and CDR2 sequences are SEHNR and FQNEAQ (reference sequence). CDR3 sequence (DNA): TGTGCCAGCAGCCTTAGGACAGGGGACGTCCAAGAGACCCAGTACTTC. Translation gives CASSLRTGDVQETQYF.

Many counts were recorded for this clonotype. V gene TRBV3-1 combines with J gene TRBJ2-2, with D maybe TRBD2 (5 bases). The CDR3 extends over 14 amino acids. V lost 6 bases, J lost 4 bases, and 12 bases lay in between. Germline CDR1 reads LGHDT; CDR2 reads YNNKEL (reference sequence). The CDR3 spells CASSRGSGTGELFF. CDR3 DNA: TGTGCCAGCAGTCGAGGGTCCGGCACCGGGGAGCTGTTTTTT.

This clonotype was detected ten times or more. The CDR3 DNA reads as TGTGCCAGCAGGTGGACAGGGGGCGTCGGGCAGTTCTTC. It specifies CASRWTGGVGQFF. This rearrangement joins TRBV6-1 to TRBJ2-1, with TRBD1 matching over 11 bases. There are 13 residues in the CDR3. V dropped 6 bases and J dropped 12; count of bases not matched to a gene: 7. The germline gives CDR1 MNHNS, CDR2 SASEGT.

This clonotype was picked up many times. The gene calls are TRBV12-3 or TRBV12-4 and TRBJ1-6; D is uncertain. The germline V and J ends were trimmed by 3 bases and 9 bases, with 12 bases remaining between them. The CDR3 loop spans 14 amino acids. In nucleotides, the CDR3 is TGTGCCAGCAGTTTGGGCCTCGATGGTTCACCCCTCCACTTT. It translates to CASSLGLDGSPLHF.

This clonotype was counted between two and nine times. This chain uses TRBV7-8 with TRBJ1-2; D unclear. The germline CDR1 and CDR2 sequences are SGHVS and FQNEAQ. V dropped 1 base and J dropped 2 bases, with 11 bases sitting between them. This CDR3 region has 15 residues. CDR3 DNA sequence: TGTGCCAGCAGCTTAGTTTCGGGATCCAACTATGGCTACACCTTC. Protein product: CASSLVSGSNYGYTF. Full variable domain (rest looked up from reference TRBV7-8 and TRBJ1-2): GAGVSQSPRYKVAKRGQDVALRCDPISGHVSLFWYQQALGQGPEFLTYFQNEAQLDKSGLPSDRFFAERPEGSVSTLKIQRTQQEDSAVYLCASSLVSGSNYGYTFGSGTRLTVV.

This clonotype was observed at least ten times. The rearrangement links TRBV2 to TRBJ2-7, with 12 bases identical to TRBD2. The trim removed 8 bases at V and 0 bases at J, leaving 5 bases unmatched. This CDR3 has 15 residues. CDR1 SNHLY and CDR2 FYNNEI come from the germline V gene. CDR3 bases: TGTGCCAGCGTACCGACTAGCGGGGGCTCCTACGAGCAGTACTTC. It specifies CASVPTSGGSYEQYF. The full variable domain, with the rest looked up from reference TRBV2 and TRBJ2-7, is EPEVTQTPSHQVTQMGQEVILRCVPISNHLYFYWYRQILGQKVEFLVSFYNNEISEKSEIFDDQFSVERPDGSNFTLKIRSTKLEDSAMYFCASVPTSGGSYEQYFGPGTRLTVT.

The rearrangement links TRBV7-2 to TRBJ2-5, with D tentatively TRBD1 (5 bases). V was shortened by 5 bases and J by 11 bases, with 12 bases between the two germline ends. Germline CDR1 is SGHTA and CDR2 is FQGNSA. This CDR3 contains 11 residues. This CDR3 is CASSRYRMQYF. The CDR3 DNA reads as TGTGCCAGCAGCCGATACAGGATGCAGTACTTC.

A few counts support this clonotype. The chain combines TRBV4-1 with TRBJ2-3, with D maybe TRBD2 (6 bases). The germline V gene encodes CDR1 MGHRA and CDR2 YSYEKL. The V end lost 4 bases, the J end lost 0 bases, and 14 bases lay between the germline ends. The CDR3 has 16 residues. CDR3 in DNA: TGCGCCAGCAGCCTGGAGGACTACACTAGCACAGATACGCAGTATTTT. Its protein product is CASSLEDYTSTDTQYF.

This sequence joins TRBV24-1 and TRBJ2-3, with no clear D. Germline V gene data show CDR1 as KGHDR and CDR2 as SFDVKD. The ends were cut back, 1 base at V and 3 bases at J, with 16 bases in the middle. The CDR3 contains 17 residues. CDR3 loop: CATSDFKASLRTDTQYF. DNA for the CDR3: TGTGCCACCAGTGATTTCAAGGCCAGCCTCAGGACAGATACGCAGTATTTT.

This clonotype has only a few counts. The rearrangement links TRBV12-3 or TRBV12-4 to TRBJ1-6, with D hard to call. The germline V and J ends were trimmed by 3 bases and 7 bases, with 13 bases remaining between them. This CDR3 is built from 15 residues. CDR3 region: CASSFLPGSNSPLHF. The CDR3 DNA is TGTGCCAGCAGTTTCCTCCCAGGTTCCAATTCACCCCTCCACTTT.

This chain links TRBV15 with TRBJ1-5, with D perhaps matching TRBD1 (5 bases). The germline V gene encodes CDR1 LNHNV and CDR2 YYDKDF (reference sequence). V lost 4 bases, J lost 6 bases, and 16 bases lay in between. CDR3 length: 15 amino acids. CDR3: CATSTQRGEGQPQHF. In DNA, the CDR3 is TGTGCCACCAGCACCCAGCGGGGGGAAGGTCAGCCCCAGCATTTT.

This clonotype came up a few times. The chain uses TRBV7-8 and TRBJ1-2; D remains ambiguous. CDR3 size: 15 residues. The V gene lost 1 base and the J gene lost 8 bases, with 17 bases spanning the gap. Germline-derived CDR1 and CDR2 are SGHVS and FQNEAQ. The CDR3 region is CASSLVAGIGVGYTF. DNA for the CDR3: TGTGCCAGCAGCTTAGTCGCGGGGATTGGAGTCGGCTACACCTTC.

CDR3 nucleotide sequence: TGTGCCAGCAGCCTGGGAGGACCTTATAGCAATCAGCCCCAGCATTTT. Translated: CASSLGGPYSNQPQHF. The rearrangement links TRBV5-6 to TRBJ1-5; D is unresolved. The CDR3 is 16 residues long. The V gene's germline CDR1 is SGHDT and CDR2 YYEEEE. Trimming pared 4 bases from V and 0 bases from J, leaving 14 bases between. The variable domain in full, completed from reference TRBV5-6 and TRBJ1-5, reads DAGVTQSPTHLIKTRGQQVTLRCSPKSGHDTVSWYQQALGQGPQFIFQYYEEEERQRGNFPDRFSGHQFPNYSSELNVNALLLGDSALYLCASSLGGPYSNQPQHFGDGTRLSIL.

Only a few counts were recorded for this clonotype. The CDR3 nucleotides read TGCGCCAGCAGAGATATTGGGGGTCCAGGTACGCAGTATTTT. The encoded protein is CASRDIGGPGTQYF. The chain recombines TRBV5-1 with TRBJ2-3; the D gene could be TRBD1 or TRBD2 (5 bases each). This CDR3 contains 14 residues. CDR1 SGHRS and CDR2 YFSETQ come from the germline V gene. V was cut by 5 bases and J by 8 bases, with 18 bases left in between.

This clonotype was seen repeatedly, ten times or more. The chain is built from TRBV7-2 and TRBJ2-5; TRBD2 agrees at 7 bases. The germline CDR1 and CDR2 sequences are SGHTA and FQGNSA. The CDR3 runs 15 residues. V dropped 5 bases and J dropped 2; count of bases not matched to a gene: 8. This CDR3 reads CASSLWASGQETQYF. The CDR3 nucleotides are TGTGCCAGCAGCCTCTGGGCTAGCGGACAAGAGACCCAGTACTTC.

This clonotype has at least ten counts. V gene TRBV4-2 combines with J gene TRBJ2-1, with 9 nucleotides matching TRBD2. The germline V gene has CDR1 LGHNA and CDR2 YNFKEQ. The CDR3 is 16 residues long. V lost 1 base, J lost 7 bases, and 8 bases stayed unmatched. DNA for the CDR3: TGTGCCAGCAGCCAAGGCGGGGGGGCCGAGTGGAATGAGCAGTTCTTC. Protein product: CASSQGGGAEWNEQFF.

The chain employs TRBV20-1 and TRBJ2-3, with 10 bases aligning to TRBD2. The CDR3 has 17 amino acids. The germline V gene has CDR1 DFQATT and CDR2 SNEGSKA (reference sequence). V lost 3 bases to trimming and J lost 2 bases; unmatched junction nucleotides: 11. CDR3 protein: CSARVLAGDLDTDTQYF. The CDR3 bases are TGCAGTGCTAGGGTTCTAGCGGGGGACCTCGACACAGATACGCAGTATTTT.

In this sample, this clonotype turned up a few times. The CDR3 sequence is CASSRAARVAGELFF. CDR3 in DNA: TGCGCCAGCAGCCGGGCTGCGAGGGTCGCCGGGGAGCTGTTTTTT. V is TRBV4-1 and J is TRBJ2-2; D is perhaps TRBD2 (5 bases). Germline V gene data show CDR1 as MGHRA and CDR2 as YSYEKL. The V end lost 4 bases, the J end lost 6 bases, and 15 bases lay between the germline ends. The CDR3 has 15 amino acids.

This clonotype was counted only a few times. The V call is TRBV4-1, the J call TRBJ2-3, with 11 positions matching TRBD2. Germline V gene sequence: CDR1 MGHRA, CDR2 YSYEKL. The trim removed 6 bases at V and 0 bases at J, leaving 14 bases unmatched. The CDR3 has 19 residues. In DNA, the CDR3 is TGCGCCAGCAGACCTACTAGCGGGGGCGTGCGGCCGAGCACAGATACGCAGTATTTT. Residues: CASRPTSGGVRPSTDTQYF.

Of note for this clonotype: A much bigger clone sits one base away, suggesting this may be a read error. The rearrangement links TRBV5-1 to TRBJ1-1, with D unresolved. The V gene's germline CDR1 is SGHRS and CDR2 YFSETQ. The CDR3 is 13 residues long. In DNA form, the CDR3 reads TGCGCCATCAGCTTTCAAGGGTTCGGTGAAGCTTTCTTT. It specifies CAISFQGFGEAFF. Filled out from reference TRBV5-1 and TRBJ1-1, the complete variable domain reads KAGVTQTPRYLIKTRGQQVTLSCSPISGHRSVSWYQQTPGQGLQFLFEYFSETQRNKGNFPGRFSGRQFSNSRSEMNVSTLELGDSALYLCAISFQGFGEAFFGQGTRLTVV.

This clonotype was picked up many times. CDR3 residues: CASRSGTGNTGELFF. The CDR3 region has the DNA TGCGCCAGCAGGTCCGGGACAGGGAACACCGGGGAGCTGTTTTTT. The chain is built from TRBV5-1 and TRBJ2-2; 8 bases agree with TRBD1. The junction had 4 bases not matched to a gene; V was cut back by 5 bases and J by 1 base. The germline CDR1 and CDR2 sequences are SGHRS and YFSETQ. The length of the CDR3 is 15 residues.

This clonotype was found many times. The chain couples TRBV5-1 to TRBJ2-5; 9 bases are shared with TRBD1. V lost 7 bases and J lost 1; bases outside the gene matches: 8. CDR3 length equals 15 residues. Per germline, CDR1 SGHRS and CDR2 YFSETQ. The CDR3 sequence: CASGLQGASQETQYF. In DNA, the CDR3 is TGCGCCAGCGGATTACAGGGGGCCAGCCAAGAGACCCAGTACTTC. The full variable domain, in which reference TRBV5-1 and TRBJ2-5 provide the parts outside the CDR3, is KAGVTQTPRYLIKTRGQQVTLSCSPISGHRSVSWYQQTPGQGLQFLFEYFSETQRNKGNFPGRFSGRQFSNSRSEMNVSTLELGDSALYLCASGLQGASQETQYFGPGTRLLVL.

This clonotype was counted ten times or more. The chain is built from TRBV4-1 and TRBJ2-1, with 7 bases fitting TRBD1. The V gene's germline CDR1 is MGHRA and CDR2 YSYEKL. This CDR3 comprises 16 residues. J lost 6 bases, V lost 1 base, and 9 bases had no gene match. The CDR3 spells CASSQGQGPFGNEQFF. Here the CDR3 DNA reads TGCGCCAGCAGCCAAGGACAGGGTCCTTTCGGCAATGAGCAGTTCTTC.

The V call is TRBV12-2, the J call TRBJ2-3; the table gives TRBD1 as D, unverified against the DNA. TRBV12-2 is described as a pseudogene. This CDR3 contains 15 residues. CDR3 amino acids: CASRLGQGRPDTQYF. In DNA, the CDR3 is TGTGCAAGTCGCTTAGGTCAGGGCAGGCCAGATACGCAGTATTTT.

The chain links TRBV11-2 to TRBJ2-7; 10 nucleotides align to TRBD1. The CDR3 is 15 residues long. Unmatched junction bases numbered 6, after V lost 1 base and J lost 6 bases. Germline values: CDR1 SGHAT, CDR2 FQNNGV. The CDR3 sequence: CASSLGAGTGVEQYF. CDR3 coding DNA: TGTGCCAGCAGCTTAGGGGCCGGGACAGGGGTCGAGCAGTACTTC. Variable domain in full (rest from reference TRBV11-2 and TRBJ2-7): EAGVAQSPRYKIIEKRQSVAFWCNPISGHATLYWYQQILGQGPKLLIQFQNNGVVDDSQLPKDRFSAERLKGVDSTLKIQPAKLEDSAVYLCASSLGAGTGVEQYFGPGTRLTVT.

This clonotype turned up a few times. CDR3 in DNA: TGTGCCAGCAGCGTGGACCCGGGACTAGCCACAGATACGCAGTATTTT. Protein: CASSVDPGLATDTQYF. V usage is TRBV9 and J usage is TRBJ2-3; 9 nucleotides match TRBD2. Germline loops: CDR1 SGDLS, CDR2 YYNGEE. CDR3 length equals 16 residues. With V trimmed by 2 bases and J by 2 bases, 6 bases remained unmatched.

Many counts were recorded for this clonotype. The chain has TRBV7-9 and TRBJ1-5, with 10 bases matching TRBD1. V was pared by 4 bases and J by 6 bases, with 12 bases of the junction left unmatched. The CDR3 covers 17 residues. Germline V gene data show CDR1 as SEHNR and CDR2 as FQNEAQ (reference sequence). The CDR3 sequence is CASSSDRGLVSVQPQHF. CDR3 DNA: TGTGCCAGCAGCTCCGACAGGGGGCTAGTTTCGGTTCAGCCCCAGCATTTT.

CDR3 region: CASSLAGPGEQYV. The CDR3 region has the DNA TGTGCCAGCAGTTTAGCCGGCCCCGGAGAGCAGTACGTC. The genes are TRBV12-3 or TRBV12-4 and TRBJ2-7; D ambiguous. The ends were cut back, 0 bases at V and 7 bases at J, with 10 bases in the middle. This CDR3 spans 13 amino acids.

V usage is TRBV20-1 and J usage is TRBJ2-3, with 8 nucleotides matching TRBD1. After removal of 5 bases from V and 3 bases from J, the junction contained 13 bases not matched to a gene. The CDR3 extends over 16 amino acids. Germline V lookup: CDR1 DFQATT, CDR2 SNEGSKA (reference sequence). The CDR3 reads CSAYSLRTGTTDTQYF. DNA for the CDR3: TGCAGTGCTTATAGCCTTAGGACAGGGACGACAGATACGCAGTATTTT.

The J gene is TRBJ2-3, the V gene TRBV7-8; the D call may be TRBD1 or TRBD2 (6 bases each). The CDR3 totals 15 residues. Germline V CDR1 and CDR2: SGHVS, FQNEAQ. V lost 5 bases, J lost 6 bases, and 18 bases lay in between. This chain's CDR3 is CASSENMIGGDTQYF. CDR3 coding DNA: TGTGCCAGCAGCGAAAACATGATAGGGGGGGATACGCAGTATTTT.

The table lists this clonotype with many counts. J is TRBJ2-1 and V is TRBV5-1; the D is unclear. The CDR3 totals 12 residues. The V gene lost 4 bases and the J gene lost 7 bases, with 9 bases spanning the gap. Germline lookup yields CDR1 SGHRS and CDR2 YFSETQ. In nucleotides, the CDR3 is TGCGCCAGCAGCGACCCGGAAAATGAGCAGTTCTTC. Amino acids: CASSDPENEQFF.